This T cell receptor beta chain was obtained from a study of T-cell memory formation after mild COVID-19. Looking at the study overall: TCR clusters were mostly donor specific.

With regard to this clonotype: Its specificity is unknown.

This CDR3 is built from 11 residues. With 2 bases removed from V and 11 bases from J, the gap between germline ends came to 12 bases. Germline V lookup: CDR1 GTSNPN, CDR2 SVGIG (reference sequence). Amplification by 5'RACE using constant-segment primers produced TCR alpha and TCR beta cDNA libraries that carried sample barcodes and UMIs. TCRdb recomputed calls from the 5' RACE reads with MiXCR, one row per CDR3 protein. The profile shows roughly 500,000 distinct CDR3 sequences, about 20% of them singletons. General observations from the study: Clones shrinking from day 15 to 85 showed even CD4/CD8 mixes; later expanders tilted CD4+.

J is TRBJ1-1 and V is TRBV30; D not resolved. This receptor was obtained from an adult woman who had mild COVID-19 (a few samples of this study predate the infection). Cell type and time point are not known. The specimen was PBMCs or a T cell subset sorted from them (not recorded which). The CDR3 protein is CAWSFSLRAFF. The CDR3, as DNA: TGTGCCTGGAGTTTCTCGCTCAGGGCTTTCTTT.